This entry describes one TCR beta chain. This clone was detected once. The clone's antigen remains unknown. The record has no base qualities; no much larger clone is one base away. The sample belongs to a study of cytomegalovirus exposure and HLA in healthy donors (dated by TCRdb to about 2017). About the study as a whole: In an earlier analysis of fewer than 750 of the donors, 276 Gb of sequence data and 90 million to 130 million unique TCR beta sequences from 180 million or so T cells were reported. Every discovery cohort repertoire had been produced on one sequencing platform. The genetic ancestry cluster associated with self-reported Caucasian donors included around four fifths of the roughly 400 genotyped donors. Using immunosequencing, the study profiled T cell repertoires from approximately 700 subjects and related those repertoires to cytomegalovirus serostatus. Because of strong linkage in the cohort, roughly five DR-DQ haplotypes were treated as single units for association and clustering. A later analysis re-analyzed previously published TCR beta repertoires from roughly 690 donors and added high-resolution HLA genotyping to study TCR occurrence patterns. Class I and class II HLA loci were covered by the typing at four-digit resolution. Along with the roughly 670-subject first cohort, a separate validation cohort of some 130 different subjects was used. Across some 400 genotyped donors of the cohort, an average of roughly 250,000 unique TCR beta nucleotide sequences per donor were sequenced, and roughly 20% of those sequences were non-productive. An earlier analysis of 587 of the donors used high-throughput TCR beta sequencing to judge whether each TCR beta V gene segment behaved as functional or pseudogenic. Roughly 320 gigabases of sequencing data and around 80 million unique TCR sequences made up an early release that covered around 640 HLA-typed donors. Donor age, sex, ethnicity and CMV serostatus were compiled together with the repertoire data. A later genetic analysis used genome-wide SNP genotypes for about 60% of the 666 donors, treating that subset as a discovery cohort. The aim of the study was to test whether cataloging public T cell receptors could identify signatures of past pathogen exposure. High-throughput TCR immunosequencing, statistical association of individual TCRs with disease status, and machine learning were combined to predict cytomegalovirus infection status. Typing coverage differed by locus: A, B, C, DRB1 and DQB1 were typed in about 629-630 donors, DQA1 in 500 to 550, DPA1 in around 580, and DPB1 in 450 to 480. Rather than using new phenotypic data, the later analysis identified candidate immune exposures from TCR beta sequences and from how often those sequences occurred across donors.

The cohort consisted of some 730 healthy bone marrow donors. Cohort members were all nominally healthy when sampled, although unrecorded immune exposures were likely present. The donor was CMV seropositive and belonged to the group of a few hundred seropositive cohort members. Each donor provided a peripheral blood sample, and peripheral blood mononuclear cells were used for TCR beta sequencing. The Qiagen DNeasy Blood Extraction Kit was used to extract genomic DNA from the blood cell samples. The CDR1 and CDR2 encoded by the germline V gene (reference sequence) are MNHEY and SMNVEV. From its cysteine to its phenylalanine, the CDR3 spans 13 amino acids. CDR3 DNA is the only sequence kept; it has 39 bases, read in frame from the first base. Trimming at the junction amounts to 4 bases on V and 9 bases on J, and the germline ends lie 13 bases apart. The library came from the immunoSEQ multiplex PCR assay. For the multiplex PCR, a mixture combining 60 forward primers for TCR Vbeta segments and 13 reverse primers for TCR Jbeta segments was used. A multiplex PCR assay on genomic DNA amplified the CDR3 region of rearranged TCR beta genes. Amplified TCR beta libraries were sequenced as 87-base-pair reads on the Illumina HiSeq System. The paper's data handling went like this. A later analysis counted approximately 84 million unique TCR beta chains across the 550 to 750 repertoires, and 10 million to 11 million of these chains were shared by at least two donors. Raw reads were error-corrected and collapsed into unique sequences with a nearest-neighbor algorithm that merged closely related sequences to remove PCR and sequencing errors. V, D and J gene segments were assigned by aligning CDR3 sequences to IMGT reference sequences. For a sequence to be retained, a match of at least six nucleotides was required to both a V gene segment and a J gene segment. A rearrangement counted as productive if the CDR3 had no stop codons and remained in frame with V and J, and every other rearrangement counted as non-productive. CDR3 was defined by IMGT convention, running from the second conserved V-encoded cysteine to the conserved J-encoded phenylalanine. In an earlier analysis of more than 550 of the donors, sequences lacking an unambiguous match to a single V gene segment were excluded. In an earlier analysis of almost 600 of the donors, a V segment was called functional when productive rearrangements were above 56.7%, and segregating when the standard deviation between donors exceeded 5%. To diagnose cytomegalovirus status from the catalog of TCR beta chain sequences, a statistical classification framework was built. In a later analysis, V and J genes were assigned by comparing TCR nucleotide sequences against IMGT/GENE-DB human TR gene sequences. Using the TCRdist pipeline, a later analysis assigned CDR3 sequences along with most-parsimonious VDJ recombination scenarios. In a later analysis, each TCR beta chain was defined by its CDR3 amino acid sequence together with its V-gene family, and reads without a unique V-gene family were excluded. As a way to deal with suspected cross-contamination and a sequencing artifact, a later analysis dropped 640 or so nucleotide sequences that were highly shared and had low generation probability. In a later analysis, a clonal expansion index was calculated for each public chain from normalized within-repertoire ranks of inferred template counts. In a later analysis, generation probabilities were computed with a VDJ recombination model fitted to out-of-frame rearrangements, and the resulting probabilities were checked against IGoR. In a later analysis, hypergeometric tests were used to score TCR-TCR, TCR-HLA and TCR-CMV co-occurrence, with a repertoire-size bias correction applied to TCR pairs. False discovery rates were estimated in a later analysis by permuting HLA or CMV assignments 20 times. A later analysis grouped co-occurring TCRs with DBSCAN, adding TCRdist sequence similarity when clustering within HLA-allele-positive subsets. For co-occurrence clustering, repertoires with fewer than 30,000 or more than 120,000 public chains were excluded, along with 5 or 6 repertoires with anomalous nucleotide sharing. Not all clones reach the TCRdb copy of this immuneACCESS table, which keeps in-frame sequences only. Checked studies attribute under half of the gap to unresolved V genes and leave the rest unexplained. Clone size and the V and J calls come from that table; the DNA yielded D and trimming. This sample lists about 140,000 clones; about three quarters were detected once. The ten largest clones represent 10% of the sample.

Overall results and qualifications from the work: Linkage disequilibrium might explain the correlated functional status among segregating V segments, but an unknown experimental factor could not be excluded. For the cohort, immune exposure information was limited to CMV serostatus. A later analysis associated 15,000 to 20,000 TCR beta sequences with specific HLA alleles at a false discovery rate of 0.05. According to the authors, the approach could potentially be generalized to other disease states and immunological phenotypes. Only TCR beta chains were sequenced in this cohort, and the absence of alpha or paired-chain data limited detectable features. Because counts were too low, roughly 18 rarely observed V segments, including chromosome 9 orphons, were left out of the earlier analysis of a few hundred of the donors. Because HLA typing was unavailable for some donors at each locus, only the typed subset was used in association tests. Compared with the approximately 670-donor mean, donors in an Asian-associated ancestry cluster had fewer N-insertions in productive TCRs, according to a later genetic analysis. In both the original and validation cohorts, the classifier was reported to diagnose cytomegalovirus status with high specificity and sensitivity. In the study, 164 TCR beta chains were listed as associated with cytomegalovirus. Some IMGT-functional V segments, including TRBV6-2 and TRBV6-3, could not be distinguished by the 87-base-pair reads and were therefore excluded. The sequencing pipeline was judged likely to have produced a cluster of highly shared sequence variants as a technical artifact. Most TCR sequences were seen in very few donors, while some public TCRs were found in many individuals. In vitro tests confirmed that a few of the cytomegalovirus-associated TCR beta chains recognize cytomegalovirus antigens. In a later analysis, HLA-associated TCR beta chains showed more clonal expansion and lower generation probabilities than non-associated chains that were equally common. When HLA alleles, especially DR and DQ, strongly co-occurred, attributing TCR associations to individual alleles was difficult. A further reported finding was that TCR beta sequences accurately predicted the HLA-A and HLA-B alleles for most subjects in the first cohort. An association between a missense DCLRE1C variant and V-gene and J-gene trimming of TCR beta chains was found in a later genetic analysis and replicated in an independent cohort. Several of the top co-occurrence clusters appeared to be linked to parvovirus B19, influenza, CMV and Epstein-Barr virus, according to a later analysis. A later analysis found that most CMV-associated TCR beta chains appeared HLA-restricted, with HLA associations seemingly driven largely by CMV exposure. In a later analysis, TCR association rates were found to vary across HLA loci, with the most associated TCRs seen for DRB1 alleles and the fewest for HLA-C alleles. In an earlier analysis of around 500 of the donors, most TCR beta V segments appeared in productive rearrangements about 87% or about 30% of the time, broadly matching IMGT annotations. The presence/absence analyses assumed that sequencing depth was roughly uniform across donors, and that assumption may not be true.

What was sequenced was PBMCs. The V and J segments used are TRBV27 and TRBJ2-4; TRBD1 is a possible D gene, resting on 6 matching bases. The source is a man younger than 40 in good health and CMV-seropositive. The bases are TGTGCCAGCAGTTGGCAGGGGATCGGCATTCAGTACTTC. This gives the protein CASSWQGIGIQYF.